The rows below give T cell receptor beta chains drawn from one sample of a study of shared clonotypes between healthy human individuals. Produced via immunoSEQ multiplex PCR; TCRdb's table is partial and in-frame only. The sample carries some 500,000 clones, 90% to 96% recorded once. Sample: naive CD4+ T cells sorted from blood. These receptors originate from a woman in her 30s in good health. CDR3s include the opening cysteine and the closing phenylalanine or tryptophan. D genes are given only for firm matches.

d_call: .
j_call: TRBJ2-7
v_call: TRBV28
cdr3_nt: TGTGCCAGCAGTACCTACCCCTACGAGCAGTACTTC
cdr3_aa: CASSTYPYEQYF

d_call: .
j_call: TRBJ2-7
v_call: TRBV7-9
cdr3_nt: TGTGCCAGCAGCCTTTTCGAGGTTTCCTACGAGCAGTACTTC
cdr3_aa: CASSLFEVSYEQYF

d_call: TRBD2
j_call: TRBJ2-1
v_call: TRBV28
cdr3_nt: TGTGCCAGCAGCATGACTAGCGGGGTATACAATGAGCAGTTCTTC
cdr3_aa: CASSMTSGVYNEQFF

d_call: TRBD1
j_call: TRBJ2-3
v_call: TRBV12-5
cdr3_nt: TGTGCTAGATCACACCCTTACAGGGGGAATTGCACAGATACGCAGTATTTT
cdr3_aa: CARSHPYRGNCTDTQYF

d_call: TRBD2
j_call: TRBJ2-4
v_call: TRBV7-6
cdr3_nt: TGTGCCAGCAGCTTAGCGTCGACTAGCGGGAGCGGCATTCAGTACTTC
cdr3_aa: CASSLASTSGSGIQYF

d_call: .
j_call: TRBJ1-1
v_call: TRBV18
cdr3_nt: TGTGCCAGCTCACCAGGGGCGACGAACACTGAAGCTTTCTTT
cdr3_aa: CASSPGATNTEAFF

d_call: .
j_call: TRBJ1-6
v_call: TRBV29-1
cdr3_nt: TGCAGCGTTGCGCGCAGCTTTAATTCACCCCTCCACTTT
cdr3_aa: CSVARSFNSPLHF

d_call: .
j_call: TRBJ2-5
v_call: TRBV9
cdr3_nt: TGTGCCAGCAGCCTCCAGGGGGACTGGGAGACCCAGTACTTC
cdr3_aa: CASSLQGDWETQYF

d_call: TRBD2
j_call: TRBJ2-3
v_call: TRBV4-2
cdr3_nt: TGTGCCAGCAGCCCAAAAACTAGCGGGGCAGATACGCAGTATTTT
cdr3_aa: CASSPKTSGADTQYF

d_call: TRBD1
j_call: TRBJ1-2
v_call: TRBV29-1
cdr3_nt: TGCAGCGTCGGGACAGGGCATTATGGCTACACCTTC
cdr3_aa: CSVGTGHYGYTF

d_call: .
j_call: TRBJ2-5
v_call: TRBV9
cdr3_nt: TGTGCCAGCAGCGTATCATCGACGGATGTAGAGACCCAGTACTTC
cdr3_aa: CASSVSSTDVETQYF

d_call: TRBD1
j_call: TRBJ2-1
v_call: TRBV11-2
cdr3_nt: TGTGCCAGCAGCTTAGATGGGATCAGGGGGCTTAGGAATGAGCAGTTCTTC
cdr3_aa: CASSLDGIRGLRNEQFF

d_call: TRBD1
j_call: TRBJ1-2
v_call: TRBV29-1
cdr3_nt: TGCAGCGTTGGGGCCGGGACAGGGAAAGCTAACTATGGCTACACCTTC
cdr3_aa: CSVGAGTGKANYGYTF

d_call: .
j_call: TRBJ2-1
v_call: TRBV29-1
cdr3_nt: TGCAGCGTTGCGGTGGACAGGCAGTTCTTC
cdr3_aa: CSVAVDRQFF

d_call: .
j_call: TRBJ2-5
v_call: TRBV4-1
cdr3_nt: TGCGCCAGCAGCCACCAGGGAGGCTCGTACCAAGAGACCCAGTACTTC
cdr3_aa: CASSHQGGSYQETQYF

d_call: .
j_call: TRBJ2-7
v_call: TRBV6-5
cdr3_nt: TGTGCCAGCAGTTACACGGGGACTCGGAGCGCCGAGCAGTACTTC
cdr3_aa: CASSYTGTRSAEQYF